The 4 T cell receptor beta chains below all came from one sample that was sequenced in a study of memory CD4+ T cells and cytomegalovirus serostatus. Some clones are missing from TCRdb's copy, which holds only in-frame ones; the method was immunoSEQ multiplex PCR. The sample carries some 65,000 clones, roughly 75% recorded once. The sort gate was single viable CD3+CD4+CD8-CD45RO+ cells for memory CD4+ T cells. Specimen: memory CD4+ T cells from blood. Source of these receptors: an adult in good health and CMV-seronegative. Some clones in this sample may be carry-over from other donors' samples.

The V and J genes are TRBV7-2 and TRBJ2-1; TRBD2 aligns across 10 bases. Germline V gene data show CDR1 as SGHTA and CDR2 as FQGNSA. V lost 4 bases to trimming and J lost 9 bases; unmatched junction nucleotides: 6. CDR3 length equals 14 residues. CDR3 protein: CASSSAGGRGEQFF. CDR3 nucleotide sequence: TGTGCCAGCAGCTCAGCGGGGGGGCGGGGTGAGCAGTTCTTC.

V usage is TRBV18 and J usage is TRBJ1-3, with D maybe TRBD1 (5 bases). Per the germline V gene, CDR1 is KGHSH and CDR2 is LQKENI. CDR3 length: 14 residues. V lost 6 bases to trimming and J lost 1 base, with 10 bases between them. CDR3 loop: CASSPDRSGNTIYF. CDR3 DNA sequence: TGTGCCAGCTCGCCCGACAGATCTGGAAACACCATATATTTT.

The rearrangement joins TRBV27 to TRBJ1-3, with 11 bases identical to TRBD1. With 2 bases clipped from V and 2 bases from J, the junction kept 5 bases outside the gene matches. Germline loops: CDR1 MNHEY, CDR2 SMNVEV (reference sequence). The CDR3 is made up of 17 amino acids. The chain's CDR3 is CASSLRGTGGTGNTIYF. The CDR3 bases are TGTGCCAGCAGTTTAAGGGGGACAGGGGGAACTGGAAACACCATATATTTT.

The chain has TRBV4-3 and TRBJ2-2; TRBD2 agrees at 13 bases. V lost 0 bases and J lost 3; bases outside the gene matches: 13. CDR3 size: 21 residues. CDR1 LGHNA and CDR2 YSLEER come from the germline V gene. For the CDR3, the DNA is TGCGCCAGCAGCCAAGATCTGATAACAGAGGGACTAGCGGGATACACCGGGGAGCTGTTTTTT. Amino acids: CASSQDLITEGLAGYTGELFF.